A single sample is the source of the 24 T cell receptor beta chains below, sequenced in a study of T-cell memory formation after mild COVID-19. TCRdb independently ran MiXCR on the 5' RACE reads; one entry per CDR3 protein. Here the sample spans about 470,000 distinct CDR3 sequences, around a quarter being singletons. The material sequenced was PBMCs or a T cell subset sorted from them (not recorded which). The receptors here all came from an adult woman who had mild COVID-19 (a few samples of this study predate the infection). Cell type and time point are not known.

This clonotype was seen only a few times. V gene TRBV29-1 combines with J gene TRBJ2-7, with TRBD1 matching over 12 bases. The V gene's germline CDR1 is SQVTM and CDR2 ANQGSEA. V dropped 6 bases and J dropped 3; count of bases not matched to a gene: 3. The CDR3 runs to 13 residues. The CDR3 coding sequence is TGCAGCGTCGGGACAGGGGGCAACTACGAGCAGTACTTC. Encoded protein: CSVGTGGNYEQYF.

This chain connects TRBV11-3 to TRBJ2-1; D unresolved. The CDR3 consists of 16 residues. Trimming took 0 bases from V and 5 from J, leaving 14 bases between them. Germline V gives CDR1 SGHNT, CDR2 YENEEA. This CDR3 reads CASSLDRYGRNNEQFF. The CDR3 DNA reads TGTGCCAGCAGCTTAGATCGCTACGGGCGGAACAATGAGCAGTTCTTC.

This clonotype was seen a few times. This CDR3 is CASSRLGLGSQETQYF. CDR3 sequence (DNA): TGTGCCAGCAGCCGCCTGGGACTGGGAAGTCAAGAGACCCAGTACTTC. The chain has TRBV14 and TRBJ2-5; the D gene is possibly TRBD2 (6 bases). The CDR3 is made up of 16 amino acids. Germline CDR1 is SGHDN and CDR2 is FVKESK. Trimming stripped 4 bases from V and 2 bases from J, with 17 bases between.

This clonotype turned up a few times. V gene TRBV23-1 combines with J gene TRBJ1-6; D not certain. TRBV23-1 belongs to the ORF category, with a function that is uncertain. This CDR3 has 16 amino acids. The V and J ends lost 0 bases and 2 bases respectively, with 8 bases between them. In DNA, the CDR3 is TGCGCCAGCAGTCAATCTCCGGGCCCCTATAATTCACCCCTCCACTTT. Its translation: CASSQSPGPYNSPLHF.

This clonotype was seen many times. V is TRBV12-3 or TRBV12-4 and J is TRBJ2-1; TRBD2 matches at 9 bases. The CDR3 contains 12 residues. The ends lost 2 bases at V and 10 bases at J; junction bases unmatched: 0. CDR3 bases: TGTGCCAGCAGTTTACTAGCGGGAGAGCAGTTCTTC. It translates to CASSLLAGEQFF.

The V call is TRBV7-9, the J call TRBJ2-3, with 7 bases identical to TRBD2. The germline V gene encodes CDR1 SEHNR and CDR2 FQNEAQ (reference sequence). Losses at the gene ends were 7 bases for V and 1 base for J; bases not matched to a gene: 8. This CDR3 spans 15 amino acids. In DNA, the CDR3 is TGTGCCAGCATCCAACGCCGGGGGGGCACAGATACGCAGTATTTT. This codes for CASIQRRGGTDTQYF.

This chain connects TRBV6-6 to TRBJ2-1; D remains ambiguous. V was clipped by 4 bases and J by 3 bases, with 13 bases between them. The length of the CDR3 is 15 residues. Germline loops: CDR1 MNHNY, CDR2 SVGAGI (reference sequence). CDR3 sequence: CASSSTVNVYNEQFF. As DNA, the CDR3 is TGTGCCAGCAGTTCCACGGTGAACGTCTACAATGAGCAGTTCTTC.

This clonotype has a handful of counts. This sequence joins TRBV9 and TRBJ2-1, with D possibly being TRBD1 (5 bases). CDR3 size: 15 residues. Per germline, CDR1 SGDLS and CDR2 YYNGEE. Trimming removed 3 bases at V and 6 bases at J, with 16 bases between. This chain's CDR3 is CASSGQITGVNEQFF. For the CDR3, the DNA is TGTGCCAGCAGCGGACAGATTACAGGCGTCAATGAGCAGTTCTTC.

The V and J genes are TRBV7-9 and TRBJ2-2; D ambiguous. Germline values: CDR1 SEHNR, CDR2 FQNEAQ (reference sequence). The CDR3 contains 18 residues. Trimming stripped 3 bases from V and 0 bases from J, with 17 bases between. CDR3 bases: TGTGCCAGCAGCTTCAGGTGGATCCGGTTCGCGAACACCGGGGAGCTGTTTTTT. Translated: CASSFRWIRFANTGELFF.

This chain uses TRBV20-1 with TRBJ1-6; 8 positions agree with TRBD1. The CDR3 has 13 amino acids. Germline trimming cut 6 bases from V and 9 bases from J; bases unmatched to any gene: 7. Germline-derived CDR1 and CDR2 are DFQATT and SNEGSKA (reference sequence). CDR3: CSASDRVGSPLHF. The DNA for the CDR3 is TGCAGTGCATCGGACAGGGTCGGTTCACCCCTCCACTTT.

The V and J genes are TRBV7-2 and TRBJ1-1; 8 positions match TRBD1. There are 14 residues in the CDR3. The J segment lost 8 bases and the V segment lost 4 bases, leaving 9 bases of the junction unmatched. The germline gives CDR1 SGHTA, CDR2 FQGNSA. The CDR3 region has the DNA TGTGCCAGCAGCTCACCCGTCCGGGACAGGGAAGCTTTCTTT. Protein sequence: CASSSPVRDREAFF.

CDR3 region: CARSLGRGPIDTQYF. The CDR3 DNA is TGTGCCAGAAGCTTGGGTCGTGGGCCGATAGATACGCAGTATTTT. V gene TRBV5-3 combines with J gene TRBJ2-3; D is ambiguous. TRBV5-3 qualifies as an ORF whose function is uncertain. Deletions cut 0 bases from V and 5 bases from J, with 13 bases between. The CDR3 contains 15 residues.

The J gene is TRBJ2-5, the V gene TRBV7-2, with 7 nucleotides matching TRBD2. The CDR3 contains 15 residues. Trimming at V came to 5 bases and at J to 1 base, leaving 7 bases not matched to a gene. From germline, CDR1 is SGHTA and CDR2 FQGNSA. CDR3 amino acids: CASSPGGGSQETQYF. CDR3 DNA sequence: TGTGCCAGCAGCCCTGGGGGGGGATCCCAAGAGACCCAGTACTTC.

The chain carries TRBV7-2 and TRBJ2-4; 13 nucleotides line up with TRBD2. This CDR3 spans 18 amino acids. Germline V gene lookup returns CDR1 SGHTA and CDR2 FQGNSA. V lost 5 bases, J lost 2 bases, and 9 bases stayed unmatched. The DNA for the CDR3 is TGTGCCAGCAGCACATCCGGGACTAGCGGGACGACCAAAAACATTCAGTACTTC. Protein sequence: CASSTSGTSGTTKNIQYF.

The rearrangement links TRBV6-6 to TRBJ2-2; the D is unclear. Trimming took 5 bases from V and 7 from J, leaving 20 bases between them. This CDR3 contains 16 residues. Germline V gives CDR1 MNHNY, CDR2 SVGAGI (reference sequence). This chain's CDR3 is CASSPQAPPNGGELFF. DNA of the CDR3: TGTGCCAGCAGTCCCCAGGCCCCGCCTAACGGCGGGGAGCTGTTTTTT.

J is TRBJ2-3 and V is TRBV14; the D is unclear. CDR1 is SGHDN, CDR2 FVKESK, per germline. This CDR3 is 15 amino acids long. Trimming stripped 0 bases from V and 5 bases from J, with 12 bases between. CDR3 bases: TGTGCCAGCAGCCAAGATGGAATCCGTGGAGATACGCAGTATTTT. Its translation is CASSQDGIRGDTQYF. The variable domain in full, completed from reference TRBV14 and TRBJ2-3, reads EAGVTQFPSHSVIEKGQTVTLRCDPISGHDNLYWYRRVMGKEIKFLLHFVKESKQDESGMPNNRFLAERTGGTYSTLKVQPAELEDSGVYFCASSQDGIRGDTQYFGPGTRLTVL.

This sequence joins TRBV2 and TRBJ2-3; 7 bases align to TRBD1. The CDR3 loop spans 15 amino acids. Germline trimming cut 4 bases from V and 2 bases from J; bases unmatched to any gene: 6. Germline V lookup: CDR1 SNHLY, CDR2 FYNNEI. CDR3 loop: CASSGTGLLTDTQYF. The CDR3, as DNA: TGTGCCAGCAGTGGGACAGGTCTCCTCACAGATACGCAGTATTTT.

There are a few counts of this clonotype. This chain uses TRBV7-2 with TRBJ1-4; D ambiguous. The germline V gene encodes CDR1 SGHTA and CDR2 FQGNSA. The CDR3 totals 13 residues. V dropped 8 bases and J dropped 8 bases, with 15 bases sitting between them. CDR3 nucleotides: TGTGCCAGCCGCCGAGGAGGAAAAGAAAAACTGTTTTTT. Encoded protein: CASRRGGKEKLFF.

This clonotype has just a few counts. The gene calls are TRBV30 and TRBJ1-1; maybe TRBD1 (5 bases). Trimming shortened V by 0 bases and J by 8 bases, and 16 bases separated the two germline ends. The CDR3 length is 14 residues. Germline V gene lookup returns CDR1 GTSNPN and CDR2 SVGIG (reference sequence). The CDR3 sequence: CAWSVKVSTAEAFF. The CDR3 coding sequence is TGTGCCTGGAGTGTGAAAGTCTCGACAGCAGAAGCTTTCTTT. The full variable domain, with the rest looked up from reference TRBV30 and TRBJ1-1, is SQTIHQWPATLVQPVGSPLSLECTVEGTSNPNLYWYRQAAGRGLQLLFYSVGIGQISSEVPQNLSASRPQDRQFILSSKKLLLSDSGFYLCAWSVKVSTAEAFFGQGTRLTVV.

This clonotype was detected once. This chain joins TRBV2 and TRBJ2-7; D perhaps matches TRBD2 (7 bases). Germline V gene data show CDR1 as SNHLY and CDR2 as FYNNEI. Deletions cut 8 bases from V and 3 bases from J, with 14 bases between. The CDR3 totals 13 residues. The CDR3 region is CASLGGQFYEQYF. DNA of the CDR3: TGTGCCAGCCTGGGGGGGCAGTTCTACGAGCAGTACTTC. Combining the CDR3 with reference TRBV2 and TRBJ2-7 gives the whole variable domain EPEVTQTPSHQVTQMGQEVILRCVPISNHLYFYWYRQILGQKVEFLVSFYNNEISEKSEIFDDQFSVERPDGSNFTLKIRSTKLEDSAMYFCASLGGQFYEQYFGPGTRLTVT.

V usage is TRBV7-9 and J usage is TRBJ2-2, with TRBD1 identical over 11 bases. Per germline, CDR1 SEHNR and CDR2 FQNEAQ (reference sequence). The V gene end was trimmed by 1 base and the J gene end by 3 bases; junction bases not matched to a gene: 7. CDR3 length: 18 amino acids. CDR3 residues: CASSLGPGQGDDTGELFF. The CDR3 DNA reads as TGTGCCAGCAGCTTAGGGCCGGGACAGGGGGATGACACCGGGGAGCTGTTTTTT.

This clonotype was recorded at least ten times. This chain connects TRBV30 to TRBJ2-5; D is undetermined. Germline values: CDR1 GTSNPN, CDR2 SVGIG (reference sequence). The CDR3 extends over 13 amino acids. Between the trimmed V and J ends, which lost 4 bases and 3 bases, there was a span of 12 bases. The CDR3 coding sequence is TGTGCCTGGACTCCCCCAGGAAAAGAGACCCAGTACTTC. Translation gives CAWTPPGKETQYF.

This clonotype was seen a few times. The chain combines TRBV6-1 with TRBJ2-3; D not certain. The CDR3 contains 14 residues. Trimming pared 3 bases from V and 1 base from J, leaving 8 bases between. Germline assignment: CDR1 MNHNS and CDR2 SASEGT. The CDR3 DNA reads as TGTGCCAGCAGTGAGGGGTGGGGCACAGATACGCAGTATTTT. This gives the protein CASSEGWGTDTQYF.

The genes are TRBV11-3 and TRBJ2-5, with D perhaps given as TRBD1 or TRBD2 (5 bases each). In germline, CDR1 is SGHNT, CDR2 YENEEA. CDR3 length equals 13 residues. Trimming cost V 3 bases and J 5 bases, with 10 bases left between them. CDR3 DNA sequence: TGTGCCAGCAGCTTGGGGGAAAGGGAGACCCAGTACTTC. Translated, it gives CASSLGERETQYF.